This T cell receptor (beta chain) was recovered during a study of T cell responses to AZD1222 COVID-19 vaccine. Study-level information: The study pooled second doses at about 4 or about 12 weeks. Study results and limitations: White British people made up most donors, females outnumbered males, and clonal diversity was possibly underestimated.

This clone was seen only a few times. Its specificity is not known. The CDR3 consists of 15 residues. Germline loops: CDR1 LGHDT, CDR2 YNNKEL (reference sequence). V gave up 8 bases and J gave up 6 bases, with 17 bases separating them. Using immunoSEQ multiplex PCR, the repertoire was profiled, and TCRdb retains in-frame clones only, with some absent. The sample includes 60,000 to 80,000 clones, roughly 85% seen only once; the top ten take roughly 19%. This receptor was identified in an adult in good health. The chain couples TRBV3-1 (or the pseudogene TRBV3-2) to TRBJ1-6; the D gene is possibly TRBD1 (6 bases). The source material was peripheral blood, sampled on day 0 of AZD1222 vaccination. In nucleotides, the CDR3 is TGTGCCAGCGAGGATGGGACATTCGGTAATTCACCCCTCCACTTT. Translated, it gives CASEDGTFGNSPLHF.